This T cell receptor beta chain was found in a study of cytomegalovirus exposure and HLA in healthy donors (dated by TCRdb to 2015 to 2018). Context from the whole study: In an earlier analysis of some 550 of the donors, under 300 Gb of sequence data and 95 million to 130 million unique TCR beta sequences from 180 million or so T cells were reported. An early release that covered fewer than 750 HLA-typed donors contained approximately 290 gigabases of sequencing data and 65 million to 100 million unique TCR sequences. Among roughly 400 genotyped donors of the cohort, an average of around 240,000 unique TCR beta nucleotide sequences was sequenced per donor, of which about 19% were non-productive. A later genetic analysis used genome-wide SNP genotypes for about 65% of the roughly 670 donors, treating that subset as a discovery cohort. The study aimed to test whether signatures of past pathogen exposure could be identified by cataloging public T cell receptors. HLA typing covered class I and class II loci at four-digit resolution. The study combined high-throughput TCR immunosequencing, statistical association of individual TCRs with disease status, and machine learning to predict cytomegalovirus infection status. Every repertoire in the discovery cohort had been generated on one and the same sequencing platform. In the later analysis, no new phenotypic data were used to find candidate immune exposures; instead, reliance was placed on TCR beta sequences and their occurrence across donors. The study profiled the T cell repertoires of fewer than 850 subjects by immunosequencing and related them to cytomegalovirus serostatus. Four or five DR-DQ haplotypes were handled as single units for association and clustering because linkage in the cohort was strong. In addition to the first cohort of several hundred subjects, a separate validation cohort of 130 or so different subjects was used. Donor age, sex, ethnicity and CMV serostatus were compiled alongside the repertoire data. The number of typed donors differed by locus: about 629-630 for A, B, C, DRB1 and DQB1; roughly 510 for DQA1; approximately 600 for DPA1; and around 470 for DPB1. To decide whether each TCR beta V gene segment behaved as functional or pseudogenic, an earlier analysis of 587 of the donors relied on high-throughput TCR beta sequencing. A later analysis re-examined previously published TCR beta repertoires from hundreds of donors and added high-resolution HLA genotyping to investigate patterns of TCR occurrence. Of the 350 to 450 genotyped donors, less than 85% were placed in the genetic ancestry cluster associated with self-reported Caucasian donors. Study-wide conclusions, independent of this receptor: According to a later genetic analysis, donors in an Asian-associated ancestry cluster had fewer N-insertions in productive TCRs than the approximately 650-donor mean. The cohort was sequenced for TCR beta chains only, and without alpha or paired-chain data the features that could be detected were limited. HLA typing was unavailable for some donors at each locus, so association tests used only the typed subset. A later analysis found that TCR association rates varied across HLA loci, with DRB1 alleles showing the most associated TCRs and HLA-C alleles the fewest. CMV serostatus was the only immune exposure information available for the cohort. Across donors, most TCR sequences were observed very rarely, whereas some public TCRs were present in many individuals. Because the 87-base-pair reads could not distinguish some IMGT-functional V segments, including TRBV6-2 and TRBV6-3, those segments were excluded. Several of the top co-occurrence clusters appeared to be linked to parvovirus B19, influenza, CMV and Epstein-Barr virus, according to a later analysis. In the study, around 160 TCR beta chains were listed as associated with cytomegalovirus. A cluster of highly shared sequence variants was judged likely to represent a technical artifact of the sequencing pipeline. Correlated functional status among segregating V segments might be attributable to linkage disequilibrium, but an unknown experimental factor could not be ruled out. Broadly in line with IMGT annotations, most TCR beta V segments showed up in productive rearrangements about 90% or about 30% of the time in an earlier analysis of 587 of the donors. Because counts were too low, 15 to 20 rarely observed V segments, including chromosome 9 orphons, were left out of the earlier analysis of approximately 500 of the donors. In vitro tests confirmed that a few of the cytomegalovirus-associated TCR beta chains recognize cytomegalovirus antigens. The classifier was reported to diagnose cytomegalovirus status with high specificity and sensitivity in both the original and validation cohorts. A later analysis found that most CMV-associated TCR beta chains appeared HLA-restricted, with HLA associations seemingly driven largely by CMV exposure. In a later analysis, about 16,000 TCR beta sequences were associated with specific HLA alleles at a false discovery rate of 0.05. The authors suggested that the approach could potentially be extended to other disease states and immunological phenotypes. A later genetic analysis associated a missense DCLRE1C variant with V-gene and J-gene trimming of TCR beta chains, and an independent cohort replicated the association. In a later analysis, HLA-associated TCR beta chains were found to be more clonally expanded and to have lower generation probabilities than equally common non-associated chains. A further reported finding was that TCR beta sequences accurately predicted the HLA-A and HLA-B alleles for most subjects in the first cohort. Strong co-occurrence of HLA alleles, especially DR and DQ, made assigning TCR associations to individual alleles difficult. Sequencing depth was assumed to be roughly uniform across donors in the presence/absence analyses, though that assumption may not hold.

Spanning cysteine to phenylalanine, the CDR3 consists of 15 amino acids. Only CDR3 DNA remains: 45 bases, in frame from the first base. V lost 4 bases and J lost 2 bases; the stretch between them is 12 bases long. The germline V gene encodes CDR1 MNHNS and CDR2 SASEGT. The cohort comprised around 690 healthy bone marrow donors. Cohort members were all nominally healthy when sampled, although unrecorded immune exposures were likely present. The donor tested CMV seronegative and was one of the 352 seronegative cohort members. Every donor gave a peripheral blood sample, and the peripheral blood mononuclear cells from that sample were used for TCR beta sequencing. The Qiagen DNeasy Blood Extraction Kit was used to extract genomic DNA from the blood cell samples. In regard to this clone: The target of this receptor is not known. One base away there is no much larger clone; base qualities are not given.

Library creation used the immunoSEQ multiplex PCR assay. For the multiplex PCR, a mixture combining 60 forward primers for TCR Vbeta segments and 13 reverse primers for TCR Jbeta segments was used. A multiplex PCR assay on genomic DNA amplified the CDR3 region of rearranged TCR beta genes. The amplified TCR beta libraries were sequenced on the Illumina HiSeq System as 87-base-pair reads. In the original analysis: In a later analysis, tens of millions of unique TCR beta chains were counted across the roughly 610 repertoires, and roughly 10 million of these chains were shared by at least two donors. To remove PCR and sequencing errors, raw reads were error-corrected and collapsed into unique sequences using a nearest-neighbor algorithm that merged closely related sequences. V, D and J gene segments were assigned by aligning CDR3 sequences to IMGT reference sequences. Each retained sequence needed at least a six-nucleotide match to both a V gene segment and a J gene segment. Rearrangements were classified as productive when the CDR3 lacked stop codons and remained in frame with V and J, and all other rearrangements were classified as non-productive. CDR3 was defined according to IMGT convention as the region running from the second conserved V-encoded cysteine to the conserved J-encoded phenylalanine. The earlier analysis of some 550 of the donors excluded any sequence lacking an unambiguous match to a single V gene segment. An earlier analysis of fewer than 650 of the donors classified V segments as functional when productive rearrangements were above 56.7% and as segregating when the standard deviation between donors was above 5%. A statistical classification framework was developed to diagnose cytomegalovirus status using the catalog of TCR beta chain sequences. V and J gene assignment, in a later analysis, came from comparing TCR nucleotide sequences with IMGT/GENE-DB human TR gene sequences. A later analysis assigned CDR3 sequences and most-parsimonious VDJ recombination scenarios with the TCRdist pipeline. In a later analysis, each TCR beta chain was defined by its CDR3 amino acid sequence together with its V-gene family, and reads lacking a unique V-gene family were excluded. As a way to deal with suspected cross-contamination and a sequencing artifact, a later analysis dropped nearly 600 nucleotide sequences that were highly shared and had low generation probability. A later analysis calculated a clonal expansion index for each public chain from normalized within-repertoire ranks of inferred template counts. Generation probabilities in a later analysis came from a VDJ recombination model fitted to out-of-frame rearrangements, and those results were checked against IGoR. In a later analysis, TCR-TCR, TCR-HLA and TCR-CMV co-occurrence was scored with hypergeometric tests, and a repertoire-size bias correction was applied to TCR pairs. To estimate false discovery rates, a later analysis permuted the HLA or CMV assignments 20 times. In a later analysis, co-occurring TCRs were grouped using DBSCAN, with TCRdist sequence similarity added in when clustering inside HLA-allele-positive subsets. Co-occurrence clustering excluded repertoires with fewer than 30,000 or more than 120,000 public chains, plus five with anomalous nucleotide sharing. TCRdb limited this immuneACCESS table to in-frame rearrangements with V and J called. A share of clones is missing; checked studies link under half to unresolved V genes, and the rest is unexplained. The V and J calls and the clone size are those of that table, but D and trimming were determined from the DNA. This sample comprises 180,000 or so clones, 70% to 80% of them detected only once. Clones ranked in the top ten supply less than 2.5% of the sample.

This receptor was obtained from a woman aged 45-65 years in good health and CMV-seronegative. The chain is assembled from TRBV6-1 and TRBJ1-5; the D gene is perhaps TRBD1, on 5 matching bases. Sequencing was performed on PBMCs. The DNA sequence is TGTGCCAGCAGTGCCTCCAGGGTAGGCAATCAGCCCCAGCATTTT. It encodes CASSASRVGNQPQHF.